This T cell receptor beta chain was sequenced during a study of blood T cell repertoires in COVID-19. Sequenced by immunoSEQ multiplex PCR; TCRdb stores in-frame clones only, minus some. The sample has approximately 65,000 clones; around 90% are singletons. This receptor was obtained from a man aged 45 to 65 with COVID-19, enrolled during active disease. Sequenced input: peripheral blood.

The CDR3: CATPRGRTSGTDTQYF. The CDR3 DNA is TGTGCCACCCCACGCGGGAGGACTAGCGGCACAGATACGCAGTATTTT. The chain uses TRBV7-9 and TRBJ2-3, with TRBD2 matching over 9 bases. The V gene end was trimmed by 10 bases and the J gene end by 1 base; junction bases not matched to a gene: 12. There are 16 residues in the CDR3. Germline CDR1 and CDR2: SEHNR and FQNEAQ (reference sequence).